One sample yielded the 14 T cell receptor beta chains listed below, sequenced in a study of T cell responses to AZD1222 COVID-19 vaccine (dated by TCRdb to the early 2020s). What this sample's time point label stands for: about 28 days (+/-7) after the second vaccine dose. The library was generated by the immunoSEQ multiplex PCR assay. As stored in TCRdb, this immuneACCESS dataset retains in-frame rearrangements with V and J assigned. A fraction of the clones does not appear; measured against another copy, unresolved V genes explain less than half of the discrepancy, and the remainder lacks a known reason. Present in this sample are more than 95,000 clones, 85% to 95% of which were seen just once. The top ten hold 1.6% of the sample. Material: peripheral blood, obtained 28 days after the second AZD1222 dose. Receptors originate from an adult who received the AZD1222 COVID-19 vaccine.

This sequence joins TRBV5-4 and TRBJ2-1; D ambiguous. CDR3 length: 16 residues. V lost 2 bases, J lost 1 base, and 13 bases lay in between. Looked up from germline, CDR1 is SGHNT and CDR2 is YYREEE (reference sequence). The CDR3 is CASSLLRQSSYNEQFF. The CDR3 DNA reads as TGTGCCAGCAGCTTACTAAGACAATCGTCCTACAATGAGCAGTTCTTC.

This chain joins TRBV7-8 and TRBJ2-3; TRBD2 aligns across 8 bases. CDR1 is SGHVS, CDR2 FQNEAQ, per germline. V trimming: 3 bases; J trimming: 3 bases; junction bases outside the gene matches: 8. This CDR3 contains 16 residues. CDR3 coding DNA: TGTGCCAGCAGCTTTTTTAACCCGGGAGGGACAGATACGCAGTATTTT. It yields the protein CASSFFNPGGTDTQYF.

The chain has TRBV29-1 and TRBJ1-4; TRBD1 matches at 7 bases. The CDR3 extends over 13 amino acids. After removal of 4 bases from V and 5 bases from J, the junction contained 4 bases not matched to a gene. Germline CDR1 is SQVTM and CDR2 is ANQGSEA. Here the CDR3 reads CSVATGRNEKLFF. DNA of the CDR3: TGCAGCGTTGCGACAGGGCGCAATGAAAAACTGTTTTTT.

V is TRBV6-4 and J is TRBJ2-3; TRBD2 aligns across 9 bases. Germline CDR1 and CDR2: MRHNA and SNTAGT. V lost 0 bases, J lost 4 bases, and 2 bases stayed unmatched. This CDR3 has 15 residues. The CDR3, as DNA: TGTGCCAGCAGTGACTCAGCGGGAGGCCCAGATACGCAGTATTTT. Protein product: CASSDSAGGPDTQYF.

The chain has TRBV28 and TRBJ2-3; D might be TRBD2 (6 bases). V lost 2 bases and J lost 4, with 10 bases in between. This CDR3 region has 14 residues. Germline CDR1 and CDR2: MDHEN and SYDVKM. DNA of the CDR3: TGTGCCAGCAGTTTAGGAGGGGAAGCAGATACGCAGTATTTT. The encoded protein is CASSLGGEADTQYF.

V and J are TRBV7-3 and TRBJ2-1; the match to TRBD2 covers 9 bases. Unmatched junction bases numbered 5, after V lost 2 bases and J lost 15 bases. This CDR3 comprises 12 residues. Germline-derived CDR1 and CDR2 are SGHTA and FQGTGA. CDR3 nucleotides: TGTGCCAGCAGCTTACCGGGACTAGCAGTGTTCTTC. Protein: CASSLPGLAVFF.

The chain couples TRBV7-3 to TRBJ2-7; 10 bases line up with TRBD1. The CDR3 is 14 amino acids. Germline V gene lookup returns CDR1 SGHTA and CDR2 FQGTGA. V lost 4 bases, J lost 6 bases, and 6 bases stayed unmatched. The CDR3 protein is CASSSDRGLGEQYF. As DNA, the CDR3 is TGTGCCAGCAGCTCGGACAGGGGGTTGGGCGAGCAGTACTTC.

The chain couples TRBV3-1 (or the pseudogene TRBV3-2) to TRBJ2-5; TRBD2 agrees at 7 bases. The CDR3 contains 17 residues. Losses at the gene ends were 0 bases for V and 4 bases for J; bases not matched to a gene: 11. Germline assignment: CDR1 LGHDT and CDR2 YNNKEL (reference sequence). In nucleotides, the CDR3 is TGTGCCAGCAGCCAAGACCCCCTCAGGGCGGGAGTAGAGACCCAGTACTTC. Amino acid sequence: CASSQDPLRAGVETQYF.

This clone was seen just once. This rearrangement joins TRBV3-1 (or the pseudogene TRBV3-2) to TRBJ2-2; TRBD2 aligns across 10 bases. Germline V CDR1 and CDR2: LGHDT, YNNKEL (reference sequence). The CDR3 extends over 16 amino acids. J lost 1 base, V lost 7 bases, and 6 bases had no gene match. CDR3: CASTPRTSGNTGELFF. The CDR3 nucleotides are TGTGCCAGCACCCCTCGGACTAGCGGGAACACCGGGGAGCTGTTTTTT.

This chain connects TRBV7-2 to TRBJ2-7, with TRBD2 identical over 7 bases. J was trimmed by 3 bases and V by 5 bases; bases with no gene match: 16. CDR3 size: 17 residues. The V gene's germline CDR1 is SGHTA and CDR2 FQGNSA. The CDR3 spells CASSPRMRAGEFYEQYF. The CDR3 DNA is TGTGCCAGCAGCCCCCGAATGAGGGCGGGAGAATTCTACGAGCAGTACTTC. The entire variable domain, with the rest obtained from reference TRBV7-2 and TRBJ2-7, is as follows: GAGVSQSPSNKVTEKGKDVELRCDPISGHTALYWYRQSLGQGLEFLIYFQGNSAPDKSGLPSDRFSAERTGGSVSTLTIQRTQQEDSAVYLCASSPRMRAGEFYEQYFGPGTRLTVT.

The chain links TRBV16 to TRBJ1-2; a possible D gene is TRBD1 (5 bases). This CDR3 has 15 residues. Trimming cost V 5 bases and J 4 bases, with 17 bases left between them. CDR1 and CDR2 from the germline V gene are KGHSY and FQNENV. The CDR3: CASSFPGGSVYGYTF. CDR3 DNA: TGTGCCAGCAGCTTCCCCGGGGGGTCGGTCTATGGCTACACCTTC. Variable domain in full (rest from reference TRBV16 and TRBJ1-2): GEEVAQTPKHLVRGEGQKAKLYCAPIKGHSYVFWYQQVLKNEFKFLISFQNENVFDETGMPKERFSAKCLPNSPCSLEIQATKLEDSAVYFCASSFPGGSVYGYTFGSGTRLTVV.

This sequence joins TRBV28 and TRBJ1-1, with 10 bases lining up with TRBD1. V was pared by 2 bases and J by 6 bases, with 3 bases of the junction left unmatched. This CDR3 region has 14 residues. The germline CDR1 and CDR2 sequences are MDHEN and SYDVKM. CDR3 sequence reads: CASSLGTGVPEAFF. DNA of the CDR3: TGTGCCAGCAGTTTAGGGACAGGGGTGCCTGAAGCTTTCTTT.

CDR3 amino acids: CASSQGVETEAFF. The CDR3 bases are TGTGCCAGCAGCCAAGGTGTTGAAACTGAAGCTTTCTTT. The rearrangement uses TRBV4-2 and TRBJ1-1; D is uncertain. Per germline, CDR1 LGHNA and CDR2 YNFKEQ. This CDR3 comprises 13 residues. V lost 1 base, J lost 5 bases, and 8 bases lay in between.

This clone has just one count. V usage is TRBV30 and J usage is TRBJ1-4, with D unclear. Germline assignment: CDR1 GTSNPN and CDR2 SVGIG (reference sequence). There are 14 residues in the CDR3. V was shortened by 1 base and J by 3 bases, with 9 bases between the two germline ends. The CDR3 nucleotides read TGTGCCTGGAGTGACCTACCCTCTAATGAAAAACTGTTTTTT. Protein: CAWSDLPSNEKLFF.